Listed here are 5 T cell receptor beta chains from one sample, sequenced in a study of blood T cell repertoires in COVID-19. Sequenced by immunoSEQ multiplex PCR; TCRdb stores in-frame clones only, minus some. The sample lists under 250,000 clones; 86% were seen once. The source material was peripheral blood. All receptors come from a man older than 75 with acute or convalescent COVID-19.

As for this clone: The sample carries other DNA sequences with the same CDR3. The CDR3 bases are TGTGCCAGCAGCTTATCAACCGGGGAGCTGTTTTTT. This encodes CASSLSTGELFF. The V gene is TRBV7-3, the J gene TRBJ2-2; D remains ambiguous. Germline CDR1 reads SGHTA; CDR2 reads FQGTGA. The CDR3 extends over 12 amino acids. Trimming pared 2 bases from V and 5 bases from J, leaving 3 bases between.

V usage is TRBV5-1 and J usage is TRBJ1-1; TRBD1 agrees at 9 bases. V shed 0 bases, J shed 4 bases, and the junction held 7 bases outside the gene matches. The CDR3 is made up of 16 amino acids. Germline CDR1 and CDR2: SGHRS and YFSETQ. In DNA, the CDR3 is TGCGCCAGCAGCTTGGGGACAGGGGTTTTATTCACTGAAGCTTTCTTT. Protein sequence: CASSLGTGVLFTEAFF.

The V and J genes are TRBV5-1 and TRBJ2-7, with 7 nucleotides matching TRBD2. The CDR3 runs 15 residues. CDR1 is SGHRS and CDR2 is YFSETQ in the germline V gene. V was clipped by 4 bases and J by 2 bases; unmatched bases: 9. As DNA, the CDR3 is TGCGCCAGCAGCCTGCAGAGCGGGGCCCCCTACGAGCAGTACTTC. Translation: CASSLQSGAPYEQYF.

The V call is TRBV2, the J call TRBJ1-5; 8 bases are a match to TRBD1. CDR3 size: 15 residues. V was clipped by 5 bases and J by 5 bases; unmatched bases: 8. CDR1 and CDR2 from the germline V gene are SNHLY and FYNNEI. The CDR3 bases are TGTGCCAGCAGTTCCGGGACAGGAGCATATCAGCCCCAGCATTTT. This codes for CASSSGTGAYQPQHF.

The V call is TRBV5-1, the J call TRBJ1-2, with a tentative D call TRBD1 (6 bases). V lost 4 bases and J lost 2, with 9 bases in between. There are 13 residues in the CDR3. CDR1 is SGHRS and CDR2 is YFSETQ in the germline V gene. Written as DNA, the CDR3 is TGCGCCAGCAGCCCTCAGGGGAACTATGGCTACACCTTC. As protein: CASSPQGNYGYTF.